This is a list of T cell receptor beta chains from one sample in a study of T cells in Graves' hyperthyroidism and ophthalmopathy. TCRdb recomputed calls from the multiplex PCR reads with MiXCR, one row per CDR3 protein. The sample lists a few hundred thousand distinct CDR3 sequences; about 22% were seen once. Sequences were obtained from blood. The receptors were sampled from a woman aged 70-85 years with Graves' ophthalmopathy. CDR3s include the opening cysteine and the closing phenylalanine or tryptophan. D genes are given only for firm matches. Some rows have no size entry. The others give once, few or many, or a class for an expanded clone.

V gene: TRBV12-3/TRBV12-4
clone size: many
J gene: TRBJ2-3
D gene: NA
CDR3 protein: CASSPSSITDTQYF
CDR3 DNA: TGTGCCAGCAGTCCATCCTCGATCACAGATACGCAGTATTTT

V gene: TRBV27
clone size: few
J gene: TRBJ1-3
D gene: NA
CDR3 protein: CASMGRLGRGGNTIYF
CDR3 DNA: TGTGCCAGCATGGGAAGGTTGGGGAGGGGTGGAAACACCATATATTTT

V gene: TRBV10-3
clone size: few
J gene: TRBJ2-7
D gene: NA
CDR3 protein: CAISESKIHEQYF
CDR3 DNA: TGTGCCATCAGTGAGTCTAAGATCCACGAGCAGTACTTC

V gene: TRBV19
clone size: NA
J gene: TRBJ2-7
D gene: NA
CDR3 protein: CASSIPGQKGYEQYF
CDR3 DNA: TGTGCCAGTAGTATCCCCGGACAGAAGGGCTACGAGCAGTACTTC

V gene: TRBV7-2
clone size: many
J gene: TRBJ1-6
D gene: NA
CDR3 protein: CASSLSRSSSYNSPLHF
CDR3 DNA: TGTGCCAGCAGCTTAAGCCGCTCGAGCTCCTATAATTCACCCCTCCACTTT

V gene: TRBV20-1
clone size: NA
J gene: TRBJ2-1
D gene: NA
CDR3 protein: CSASSTGTPAYNEQFF
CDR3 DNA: TGCAGTGCTAGTTCGACCGGGACGCCCGCCTACAATGAGCAGTTCTTC

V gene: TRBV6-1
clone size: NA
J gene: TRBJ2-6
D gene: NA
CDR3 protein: CASRPGEAGANVLTF
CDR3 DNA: TGTGCCAGCAGGCCAGGGGAAGCTGGGGCCAACGTCCTGACTTTC

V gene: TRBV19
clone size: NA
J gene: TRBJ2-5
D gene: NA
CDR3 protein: CASSPEGLETQYF
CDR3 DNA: TGTGCCAGTAGTCCTGAAGGGTTAGAGACCCAGTACTTC

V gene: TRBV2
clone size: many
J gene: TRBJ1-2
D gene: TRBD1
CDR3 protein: CASSRTGFGGYTF
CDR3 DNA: TGTGCCAGCAGTAGGACAGGGTTCGGCGGCTACACCTTC

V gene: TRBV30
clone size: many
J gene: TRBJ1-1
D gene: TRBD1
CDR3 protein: CAWSPGTVNTEAFF
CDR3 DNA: TGTGCCTGGAGTCCCGGGACAGTGAACACTGAAGCTTTCTTT

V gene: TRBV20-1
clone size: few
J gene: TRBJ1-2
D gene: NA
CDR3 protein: CSARDVNSGYTF
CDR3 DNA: TGCAGTGCTAGAGATGTAAACAGTGGCTACACCTTC

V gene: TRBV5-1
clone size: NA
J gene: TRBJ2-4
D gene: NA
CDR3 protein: CASSLEPLAKNIQYF
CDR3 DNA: TGCGCCAGCAGCTTGGAACCTCTAGCCAAAAACATTCAGTACTTC

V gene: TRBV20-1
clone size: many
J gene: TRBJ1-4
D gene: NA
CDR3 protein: CSARDYTLTNEKLFF
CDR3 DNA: TGCAGTGCTAGAGATTATACCCTAACTAATGAAAAACTGTTTTTT

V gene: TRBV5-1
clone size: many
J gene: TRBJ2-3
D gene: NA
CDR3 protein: CASSPGELTDTQYF
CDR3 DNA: TGCGCCAGCAGTCCGGGAGAACTCACAGATACGCAGTATTTT

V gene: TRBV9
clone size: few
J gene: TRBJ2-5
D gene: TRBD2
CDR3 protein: CASSVGLALKTQYF
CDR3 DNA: TGTGCCAGCAGCGTCGGACTAGCGTTAAAGACCCAGTACTTC

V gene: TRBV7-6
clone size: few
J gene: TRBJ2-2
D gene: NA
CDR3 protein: CASSLADGFDTGELFF
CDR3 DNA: TGTGCCAGCAGCTTAGCGGACGGATTTGACACCGGGGAGCTGTTTTTT

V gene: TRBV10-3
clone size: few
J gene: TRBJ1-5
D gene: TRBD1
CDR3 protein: CAIRDRVNQPQHF
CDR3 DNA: TGTGCCATCAGAGACAGGGTCAATCAGCCCCAGCATTTT

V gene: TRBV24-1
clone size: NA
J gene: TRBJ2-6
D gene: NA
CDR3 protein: CATSLRAGANVLTF
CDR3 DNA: TGTGCCACCAGTCTCCGGGCAGGGGCCAACGTCCTGACTTTC

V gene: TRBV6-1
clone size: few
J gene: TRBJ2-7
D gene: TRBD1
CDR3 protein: CASRPGTGWYEQYF
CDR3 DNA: TGTGCCAGCAGGCCCGGGACAGGGTGGTACGAGCAGTACTTC

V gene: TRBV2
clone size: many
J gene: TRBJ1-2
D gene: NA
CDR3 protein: CASSVEGPWGYTF
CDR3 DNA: TGTGCCAGCAGTGTAGAGGGCCCTTGGGGCTACACCTTC

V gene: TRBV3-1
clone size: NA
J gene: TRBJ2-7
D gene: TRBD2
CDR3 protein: CASSRLGASGRYSYEQYF
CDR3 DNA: TGTGCCAGCAGCCGGCTCGGTGCAAGCGGGAGGTACTCCTACGAGCAGTACTTC

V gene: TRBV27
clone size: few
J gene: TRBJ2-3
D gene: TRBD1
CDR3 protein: CASRKPDRGTDTQYF
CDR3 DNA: TGTGCCAGCAGGAAACCTGACAGGGGGACAGATACGCAGTATTTT

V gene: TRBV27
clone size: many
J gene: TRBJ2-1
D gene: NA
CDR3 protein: CASSLSLNNEQFF
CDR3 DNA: TGTGCCAGCAGTTTATCCTTGAACAATGAGCAGTTCTTC

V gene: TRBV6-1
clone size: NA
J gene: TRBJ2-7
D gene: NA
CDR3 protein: CASSLRTTFGDEQYF
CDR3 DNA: TGTGCCAGCAGCTTACGGACTACCTTTGGGGACGAGCAGTACTTC

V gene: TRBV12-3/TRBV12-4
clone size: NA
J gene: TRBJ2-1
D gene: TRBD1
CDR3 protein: CASTLDDRVGGEQFF
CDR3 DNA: TGTGCCAGCACCCTAGACGACAGGGTCGGTGGTGAGCAGTTCTTC

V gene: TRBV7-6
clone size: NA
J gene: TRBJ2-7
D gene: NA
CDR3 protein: CASSQDFSYEQYF
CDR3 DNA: TGTGCCAGCAGCCAGGACTTCTCCTACGAGCAGTACTTC

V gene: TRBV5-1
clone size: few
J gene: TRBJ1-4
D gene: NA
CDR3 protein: CASSRRGGAGEKLFF
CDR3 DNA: TGCGCCAGCAGCCGCCGAGGGGGGGCAGGTGAAAAACTGTTTTTT

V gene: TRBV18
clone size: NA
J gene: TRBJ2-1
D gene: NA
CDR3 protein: CASSRLLVARNEQFF
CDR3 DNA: TGTGCCAGCTCACGGCTTTTAGTAGCGCGGAATGAGCAGTTCTTC

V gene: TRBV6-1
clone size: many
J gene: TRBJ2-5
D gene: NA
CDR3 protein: CASRPVRVETQYF
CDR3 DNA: TGTGCCAGCAGACCCGTGAGGGTTGAGACCCAGTACTTC

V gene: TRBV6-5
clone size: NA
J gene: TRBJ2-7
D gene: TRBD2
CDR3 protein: CASSYRGGEQYF
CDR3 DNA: TGTGCCAGCAGTTATCGCGGGGGGGAGCAGTACTTC

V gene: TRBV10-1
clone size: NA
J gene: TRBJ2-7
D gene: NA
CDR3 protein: CASSDGGKYEQYF
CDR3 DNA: TGCGCCAGCAGTGATGGCGGGAAGTACGAGCAGTACTTC

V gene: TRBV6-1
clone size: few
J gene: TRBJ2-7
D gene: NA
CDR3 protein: CASNSYSVRGEQYF
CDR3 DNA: TGTGCCAGCAATAGCTACAGTGTCCGGGGGGAGCAGTACTTC

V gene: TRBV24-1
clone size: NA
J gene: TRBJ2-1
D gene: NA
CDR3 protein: CATSEGEVEVEQFF
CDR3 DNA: TGTGCCACCAGTGAGGGAGAGGTTGAAGTTGAGCAGTTCTTC

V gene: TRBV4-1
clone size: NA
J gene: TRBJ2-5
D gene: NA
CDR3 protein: CASSQSGGFSQYF
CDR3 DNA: TGCGCCAGCAGCCAATCCGGAGGCTTTTCCCAGTACTTC

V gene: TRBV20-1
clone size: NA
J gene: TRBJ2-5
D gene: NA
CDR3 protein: CSASRPGFQETQYF
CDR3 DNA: TGCAGTGCTAGTCGGCCTGGCTTCCAAGAGACCCAGTACTTC

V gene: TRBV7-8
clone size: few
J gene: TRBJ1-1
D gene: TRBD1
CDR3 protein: CASSSDRGSTEAFF
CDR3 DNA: TGTGCCAGCAGCTCGGACAGGGGAAGCACTGAAGCTTTCTTT

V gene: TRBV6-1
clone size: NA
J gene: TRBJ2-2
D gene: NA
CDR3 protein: CASSSPGHPANTGELFF
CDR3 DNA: TGTGCCAGCAGTAGCCCCGGACACCCGGCGAACACCGGGGAGCTGTTTTTT

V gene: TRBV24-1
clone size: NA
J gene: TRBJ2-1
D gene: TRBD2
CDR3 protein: CATSDSASGRSYNEQFF
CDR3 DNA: TGTGCCACCAGTGATTCGGCCAGCGGGAGGTCCTACAATGAGCAGTTCTTC

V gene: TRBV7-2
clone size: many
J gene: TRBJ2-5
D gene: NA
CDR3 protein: CASSRRRANQGETQYF
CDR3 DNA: TGTGCCAGCAGCAGGAGGAGGGCCAATCAGGGGGAGACCCAGTACTTC

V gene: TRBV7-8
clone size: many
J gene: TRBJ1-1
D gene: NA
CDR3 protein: CASSLDGERGTEAFF
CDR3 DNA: TGTGCCAGCAGCTTGGACGGGGAGAGGGGCACTGAAGCTTTCTTT

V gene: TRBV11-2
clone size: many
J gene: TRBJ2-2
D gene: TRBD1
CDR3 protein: CASSPGQGRTGELFF
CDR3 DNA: TGTGCCAGCAGCCCGGGACAGGGTAGGACCGGGGAGCTGTTTTTT

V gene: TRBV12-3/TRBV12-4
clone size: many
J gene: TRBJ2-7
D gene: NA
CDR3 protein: CASSQYLVQSYEQYF
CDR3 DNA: TGTGCCAGCAGTCAGTATCTTGTACAGTCCTACGAGCAGTACTTC

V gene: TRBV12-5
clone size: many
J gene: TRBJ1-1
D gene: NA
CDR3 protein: CASGRGNTEAFF
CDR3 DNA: TGTGCTAGTGGCCGGGGGAACACTGAAGCTTTCTTT

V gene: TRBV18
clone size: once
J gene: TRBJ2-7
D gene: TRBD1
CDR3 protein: CASSPITGDEQYF
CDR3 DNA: TGTGCCAGCTCACCAATCACAGGGGACGAGCAGTACTTC

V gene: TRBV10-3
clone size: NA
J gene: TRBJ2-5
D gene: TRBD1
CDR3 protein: CAIRAWGQGEETQYF
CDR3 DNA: TGTGCCATCAGAGCCTGGGGGCAGGGGGAGGAGACCCAGTACTTC

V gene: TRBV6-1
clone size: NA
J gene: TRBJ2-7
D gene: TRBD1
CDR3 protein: CASSGQMGTGPFPYEQYF
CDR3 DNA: TGTGCCAGCAGTGGACAGATGGGGACAGGTCCTTTCCCCTACGAGCAGTACTTC

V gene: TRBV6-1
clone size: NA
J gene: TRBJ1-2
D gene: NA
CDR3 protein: CASRRVSNYGYTF
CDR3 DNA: TGTGCCAGCAGACGGGTTTCAAACTATGGCTACACCTTC

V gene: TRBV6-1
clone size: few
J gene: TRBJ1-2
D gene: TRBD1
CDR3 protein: CASSSPPDRAGVGGYTF
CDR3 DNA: TGTGCCAGCAGTTCTCCTCCGGACAGGGCGGGAGTAGGGGGCTACACCTTC

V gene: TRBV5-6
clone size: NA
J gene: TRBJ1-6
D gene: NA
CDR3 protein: CASSLGQAQEALHF
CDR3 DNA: TGTGCCAGCAGCTTGGGCCAGGCCCAGGAGGCCCTCCACTTT

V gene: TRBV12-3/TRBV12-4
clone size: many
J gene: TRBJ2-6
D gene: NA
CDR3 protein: CASSNSGANVLTF
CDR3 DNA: TGTGCCAGCAGTAATTCAGGGGCCAACGTCCTGACTTTC

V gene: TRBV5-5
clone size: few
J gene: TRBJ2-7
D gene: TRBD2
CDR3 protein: CASSLLAGEGYEQYF
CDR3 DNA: TGTGCCAGCAGCTTATTAGCGGGAGAGGGGTACGAGCAGTACTTC

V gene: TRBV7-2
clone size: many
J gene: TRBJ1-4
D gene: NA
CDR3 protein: CASSLSGTNEKLFF
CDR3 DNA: TGTGCCAGCAGCCTCAGCGGGACTAATGAAAAACTGTTTTTT

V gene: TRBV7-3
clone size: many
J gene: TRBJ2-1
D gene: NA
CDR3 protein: CASSLMAGIGNEQFF
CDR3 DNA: TGTGCCAGCAGCTTAATGGCGGGTATTGGGAATGAGCAGTTCTTC

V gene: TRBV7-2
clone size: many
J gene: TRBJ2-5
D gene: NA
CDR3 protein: CASSPLTRFFETQYF
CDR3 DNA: TGTGCCAGCAGCCCCCTAACTAGATTCTTTGAGACCCAGTACTTC

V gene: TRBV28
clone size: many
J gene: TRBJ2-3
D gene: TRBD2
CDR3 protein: CASSIAGGSTDTQYF
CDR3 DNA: TGTGCCAGCAGCATAGCGGGAGGGAGCACAGATACGCAGTATTTT

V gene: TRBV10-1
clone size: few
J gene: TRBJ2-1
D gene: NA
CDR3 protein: CASSTGTKSVQFF
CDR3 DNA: TGCGCCAGCAGCACCGGGACAAAAAGCGTGCAGTTCTTC

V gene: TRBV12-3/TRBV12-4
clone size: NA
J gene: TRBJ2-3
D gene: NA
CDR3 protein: CASSFLFPSTDTQYF
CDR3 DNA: TGTGCCAGCAGTTTCCTGTTCCCTAGCACAGATACGCAGTATTTT

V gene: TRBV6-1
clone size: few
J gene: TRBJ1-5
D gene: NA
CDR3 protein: CASEGGQDQPQHF
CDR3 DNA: TGTGCCAGCGAGGGGGGCCAGGATCAGCCCCAGCATTTT